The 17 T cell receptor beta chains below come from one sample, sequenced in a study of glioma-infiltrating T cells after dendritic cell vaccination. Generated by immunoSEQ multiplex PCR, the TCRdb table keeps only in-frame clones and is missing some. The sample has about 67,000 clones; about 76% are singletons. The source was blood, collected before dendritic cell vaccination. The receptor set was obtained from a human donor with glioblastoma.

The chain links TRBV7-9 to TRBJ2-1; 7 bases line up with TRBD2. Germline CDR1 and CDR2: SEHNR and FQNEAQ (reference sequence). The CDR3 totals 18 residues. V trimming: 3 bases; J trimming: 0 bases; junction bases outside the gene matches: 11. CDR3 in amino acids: CASSLTVGTTSSYNEQFF. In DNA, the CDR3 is TGTGCCAGCAGCTTGACCGTCGGGACTACAAGCTCCTACAATGAGCAGTTCTTC.

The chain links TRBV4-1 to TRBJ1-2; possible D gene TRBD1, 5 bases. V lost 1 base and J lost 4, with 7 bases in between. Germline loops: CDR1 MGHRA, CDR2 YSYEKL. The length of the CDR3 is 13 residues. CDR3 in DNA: TGCGCCAGCAGCCAAGGGGACTTCTATGGCTACACCTTC. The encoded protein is CASSQGDFYGYTF.

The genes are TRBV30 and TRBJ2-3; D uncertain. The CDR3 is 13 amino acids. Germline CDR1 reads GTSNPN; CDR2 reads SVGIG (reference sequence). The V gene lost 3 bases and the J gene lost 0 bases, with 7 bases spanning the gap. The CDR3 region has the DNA TGTGCCTGGAGCGCAGTTAGCACAGATACGCAGTATTTT. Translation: CAWSAVSTDTQYF.

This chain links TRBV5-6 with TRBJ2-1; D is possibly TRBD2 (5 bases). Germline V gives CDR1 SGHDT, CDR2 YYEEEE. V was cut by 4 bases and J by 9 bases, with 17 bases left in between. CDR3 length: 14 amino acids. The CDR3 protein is CASSPPEGSVEQFF. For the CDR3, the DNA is TGTGCCAGCAGCCCCCCAGAGGGTTCGGTTGAGCAGTTCTTC.

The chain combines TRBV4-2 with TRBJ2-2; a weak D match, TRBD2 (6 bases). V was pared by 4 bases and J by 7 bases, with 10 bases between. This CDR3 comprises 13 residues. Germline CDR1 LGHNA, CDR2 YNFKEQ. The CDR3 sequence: CASSRGLIGELFF. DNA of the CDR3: TGTGCCAGCAGCCGAGGACTAATCGGGGAGCTGTTTTTT.

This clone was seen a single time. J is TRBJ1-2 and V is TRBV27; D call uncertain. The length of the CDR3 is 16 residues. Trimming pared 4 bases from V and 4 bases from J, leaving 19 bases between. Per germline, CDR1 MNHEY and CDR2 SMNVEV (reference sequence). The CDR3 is CASSYSWEGAGYGYTF. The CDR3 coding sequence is TGTGCCAGCAGTTATTCATGGGAGGGAGCCGGCTATGGCTACACCTTC.

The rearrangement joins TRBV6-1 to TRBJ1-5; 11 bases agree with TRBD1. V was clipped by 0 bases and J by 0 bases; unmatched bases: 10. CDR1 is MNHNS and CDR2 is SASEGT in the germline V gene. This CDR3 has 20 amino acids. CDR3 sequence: CASSEAPGTGGSISNQPQHF. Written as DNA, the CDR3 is TGTGCCAGCAGTGAAGCGCCGGGGACAGGGGGTTCCATTAGCAATCAGCCCCAGCATTTT.

The DNA of the CDR3 is TGTGCCAGCGTAGCAAGGACAGGGAACTACGAGCAGTACTTC. Translating it yields CASVARTGNYEQYF. This rearrangement joins TRBV6-5 to TRBJ2-7, with 8 positions matching TRBD1. The CDR3 loop spans 14 amino acids. The germline V gene has CDR1 MNHEY and CDR2 SVGAGI. V shed 8 bases and J 3 bases; nucleotides not matched to a gene: 9.

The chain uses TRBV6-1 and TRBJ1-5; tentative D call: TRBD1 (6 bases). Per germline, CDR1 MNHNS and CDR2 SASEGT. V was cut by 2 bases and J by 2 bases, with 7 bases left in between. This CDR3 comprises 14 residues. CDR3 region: CASSENRGNQPQHF. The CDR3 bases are TGTGCCAGCAGTGAAAACAGGGGCAATCAGCCCCAGCATTTT.

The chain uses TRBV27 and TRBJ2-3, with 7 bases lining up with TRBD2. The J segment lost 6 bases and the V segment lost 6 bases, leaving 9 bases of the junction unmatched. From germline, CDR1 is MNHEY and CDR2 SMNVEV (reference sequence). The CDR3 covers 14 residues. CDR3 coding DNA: TGTGCCAGCAGCTCCAGCGGGGCCCGGGATACGCAGTATTTT. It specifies CASSSSGARDTQYF.

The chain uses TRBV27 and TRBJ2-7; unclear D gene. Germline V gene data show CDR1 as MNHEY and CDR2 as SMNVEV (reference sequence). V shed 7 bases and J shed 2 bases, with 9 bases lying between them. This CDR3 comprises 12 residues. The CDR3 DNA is TGTGCCAGCACTAATAACCCCTACGAGCAGTACTTC. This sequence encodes CASTNNPYEQYF.

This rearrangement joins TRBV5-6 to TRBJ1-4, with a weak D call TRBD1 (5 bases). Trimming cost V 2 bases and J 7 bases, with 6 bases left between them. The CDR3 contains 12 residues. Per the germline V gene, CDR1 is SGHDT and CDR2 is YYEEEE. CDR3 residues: CASSFGAEKLFF. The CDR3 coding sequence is TGTGCCAGCAGCTTTGGGGCTGAAAAACTGTTTTTT.

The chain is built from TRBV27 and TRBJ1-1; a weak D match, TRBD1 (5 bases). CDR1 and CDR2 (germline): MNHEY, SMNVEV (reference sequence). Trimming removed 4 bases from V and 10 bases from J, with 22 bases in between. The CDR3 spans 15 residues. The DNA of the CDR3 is TGTGCCAGCAGTTCCGGGGGGGGGACCTCCACCCGAGCTTTCTTT. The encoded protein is CASSSGGGTSTRAFF.

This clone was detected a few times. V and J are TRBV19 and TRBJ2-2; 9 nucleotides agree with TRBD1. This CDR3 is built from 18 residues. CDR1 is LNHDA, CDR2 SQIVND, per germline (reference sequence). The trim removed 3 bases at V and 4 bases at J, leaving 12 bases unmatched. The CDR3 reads CASSISSGDRAPTGELFF. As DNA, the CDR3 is TGTGCCAGTAGTATCTCGAGCGGGGACAGGGCACCCACCGGGGAGCTGTTTTTT.

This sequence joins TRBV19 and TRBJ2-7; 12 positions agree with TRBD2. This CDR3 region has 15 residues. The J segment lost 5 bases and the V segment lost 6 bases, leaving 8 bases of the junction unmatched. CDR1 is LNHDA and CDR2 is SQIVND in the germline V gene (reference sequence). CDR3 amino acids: CASSTLTSGGNEQYF. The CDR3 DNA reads TGTGCCAGTAGCACCCTAACTAGCGGGGGGAACGAGCAGTACTTC.

The CDR3 reads CASRRGQDQPQHF. As DNA, the CDR3 is TGTGCCAGCAGGAGAGGACAGGATCAGCCCCAGCATTTT. The chain uses TRBV6-1 and TRBJ1-5, with TRBD1 matching over 7 bases. The CDR3 runs 13 residues. CDR1 and CDR2 (germline): MNHNS, SASEGT. With 6 bases clipped from V and 5 bases from J, the junction kept 4 bases outside the gene matches.

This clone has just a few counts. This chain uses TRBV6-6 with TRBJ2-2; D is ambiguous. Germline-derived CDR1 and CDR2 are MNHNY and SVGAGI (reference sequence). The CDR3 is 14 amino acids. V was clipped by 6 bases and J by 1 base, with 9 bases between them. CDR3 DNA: TGTGCCAGCAGGTACAGCCGGAACACCGGGGAGCTGTTTTTT. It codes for CASRYSRNTGELFF.